This T cell receptor beta chain was identified during a study of identical twins. General study points: Abundant beta clonotypes from cord blood bore fewer insertions; memory repertoires lacked this pattern. The analysis was cross-sectional rather than longitudinal within donors. Twins' excess sharing was less marked for out-of-frame beta sequences.

A universal primer site was created by template switching, with the cDNA bearing unique molecular identifiers. TCRdb redid the calling of the 5' RACE reads with MiXCR, one entry per CDR3 protein. The sample carries hundreds of thousands of distinct CDR3 sequences, nearly 9.5% recorded once. This CDR3 comprises 16 residues. Germline lookup yields CDR1 DFQATT and CDR2 SNEGSKA (reference sequence). Trimming at V came to 0 bases and at J to 3 bases, leaving 5 bases not matched to a gene. On this clonotype: Its target is not known.

The data also belong to a second study, concerning yellow fever vaccine responses in identical twins.

Sequencing used CD8+ T cells sorted from blood. The receptor was isolated from a woman aged 18-30 years in good health. The chain joins TRBV20-1 to TRBJ2-7; 13 bases agree with TRBD2. The CDR3 reads CSARDILAGGRYEQYF. In DNA form, the CDR3 reads TGCAGTGCTAGAGATATACTAGCGGGGGGGCGCTACGAGCAGTACTTC.